This T cell receptor (beta chain) was sequenced during a study of human thymus T cells. Study conclusions and caveats: Related work found strong thymic repertoire overlap between unrelated individuals.

Assay: immunoSEQ multiplex PCR; the TCRdb copy retains only in-frame clones and omits some. The table lists 120,000 or so clones, 90% to 95% of them singletons. The ends were cut back, 1 base at V and 5 bases at J, with 14 bases in the middle. The germline V gene encodes CDR1 MNHEY and CDR2 SVGAGI. The CDR3 spans 15 residues. Comments on this clone: The target antigen is unknown.

Resected material from corrective heart surgery provided the thymus tissue analysed. Among the donors, all were healthy Finnish infants having corrective surgery for congenital heart defects. The rearrangement joins TRBV6-5 to TRBJ1-2; TRBD1 is a possible D gene (5 bases). The sequenced sample was thymus tissue. The TCR originated in a boy in the first two years of life with a congenital heart defect but otherwise immunologically healthy. CDR3 sequence (DNA): TGTGCCAGCAGTTACTTGGCGGGGACGAGGTATGGCTACACCTTC. Translating gives CASSYLAGTRYGYTF.